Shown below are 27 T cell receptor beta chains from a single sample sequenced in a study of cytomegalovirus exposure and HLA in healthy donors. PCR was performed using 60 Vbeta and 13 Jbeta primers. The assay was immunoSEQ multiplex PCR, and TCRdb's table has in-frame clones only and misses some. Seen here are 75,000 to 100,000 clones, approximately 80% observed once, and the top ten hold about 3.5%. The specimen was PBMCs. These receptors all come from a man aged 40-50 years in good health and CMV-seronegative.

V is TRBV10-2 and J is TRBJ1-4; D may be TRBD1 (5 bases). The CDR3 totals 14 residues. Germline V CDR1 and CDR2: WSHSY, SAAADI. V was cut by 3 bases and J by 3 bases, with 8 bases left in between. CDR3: CASSDAGPNEKLFF. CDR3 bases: TGCGCCAGCAGTGATGCAGGGCCTAATGAAAAACTGTTTTTT.

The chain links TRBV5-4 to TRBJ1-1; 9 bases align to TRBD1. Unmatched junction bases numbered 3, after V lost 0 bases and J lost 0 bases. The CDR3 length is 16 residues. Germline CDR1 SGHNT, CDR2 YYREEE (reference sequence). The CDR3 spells CASSLAGQGLNTEAFF. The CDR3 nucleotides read TGTGCCAGCAGCTTGGCGGGACAGGGTTTGAACACTGAAGCTTTCTTT.

CDR3 DNA: TGTGCCAGCAGCCGGGGGGCATCTAGCACAGATACGCAGTATTTT. Protein: CASSRGASSTDTQYF. V usage is TRBV7-3 and J usage is TRBJ2-3, with D perhaps TRBD2 (7 bases). The CDR3 has 15 residues. The germline V gene encodes CDR1 SGHTA and CDR2 FQGTGA. Deletions cut 5 bases from V and 0 bases from J, with 12 bases between.

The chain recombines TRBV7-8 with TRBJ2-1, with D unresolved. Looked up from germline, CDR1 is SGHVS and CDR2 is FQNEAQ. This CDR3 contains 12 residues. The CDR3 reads CASAIVVTEQFF. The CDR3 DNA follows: TGTGCAAGCGCAATAGTGGTTACTGAGCAGTTCTTC.

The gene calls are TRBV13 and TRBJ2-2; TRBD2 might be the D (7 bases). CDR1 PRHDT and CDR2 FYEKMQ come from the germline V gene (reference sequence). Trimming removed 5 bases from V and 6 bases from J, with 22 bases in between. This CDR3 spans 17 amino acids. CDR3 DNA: TGTGCCAGCAGCCCCGGGGGGTCCGGGGGGCTGGCCGGGGAGCTGTTTTTT. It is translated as CASSPGGSGGLAGELFF. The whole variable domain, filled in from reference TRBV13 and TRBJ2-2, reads AAGVIQSPRHLIKEKRETATLKCYPIPRHDTVYWYQQGPGQDPQFLISFYEKMQSDKGSIPDRFSAQQFSDYHSELNMSSLELGDSALYFCASSPGGSGGLAGELFFGEGSRLTVL.

The CDR3 DNA is TGTGCCAGCAGCTTACATGGGGCCAGCAGCACAGATACGCAGTATTTT. The encoded protein is CASSLHGASSTDTQYF. V usage is TRBV7-9 and J usage is TRBJ2-3; the D gene is possibly TRBD1 (5 bases). The germline CDR1 and CDR2 sequences are SEHNR and FQNEAQ (reference sequence). This CDR3 is 16 amino acids long. Trimming cost V 2 bases and J 0 bases, with 12 bases left between them.

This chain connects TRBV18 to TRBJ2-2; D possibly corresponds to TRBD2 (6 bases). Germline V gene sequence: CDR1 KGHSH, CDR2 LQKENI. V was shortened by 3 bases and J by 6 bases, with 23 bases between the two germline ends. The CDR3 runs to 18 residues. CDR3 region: CASSPPNRLGSSAGELFF. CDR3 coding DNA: TGTGCCAGCTCACCTCCGAACCGACTAGGATCTTCGGCCGGGGAGCTGTTTTTT.

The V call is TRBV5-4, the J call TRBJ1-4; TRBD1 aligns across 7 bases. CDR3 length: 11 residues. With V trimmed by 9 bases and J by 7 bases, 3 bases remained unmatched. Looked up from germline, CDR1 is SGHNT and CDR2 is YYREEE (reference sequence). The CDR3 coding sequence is TGTGCCACCCGACAGGGTGAAAAACTGTTTTTT. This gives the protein CATRQGEKLFF.

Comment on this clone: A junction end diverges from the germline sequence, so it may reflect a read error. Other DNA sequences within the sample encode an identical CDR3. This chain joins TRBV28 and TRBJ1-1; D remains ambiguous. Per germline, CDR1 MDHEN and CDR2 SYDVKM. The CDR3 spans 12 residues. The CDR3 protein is CASSLTRTEAFF. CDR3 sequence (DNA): TGTGCCAGCAGTTTGACACGCACTGAAGCTTTCTTC.

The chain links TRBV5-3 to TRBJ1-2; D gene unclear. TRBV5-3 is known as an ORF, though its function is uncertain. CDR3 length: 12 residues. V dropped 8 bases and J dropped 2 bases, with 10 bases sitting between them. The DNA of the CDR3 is TGTGCCAGGGATGAGGAAAACTATGGCTACACCTTC. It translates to CARDEENYGYTF.

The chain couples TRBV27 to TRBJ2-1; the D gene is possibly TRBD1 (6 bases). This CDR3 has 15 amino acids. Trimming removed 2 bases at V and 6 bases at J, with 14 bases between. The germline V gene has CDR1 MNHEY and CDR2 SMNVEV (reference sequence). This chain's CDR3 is CASSLGSRGVNEQFF. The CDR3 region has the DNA TGTGCCAGCAGTTTAGGCTCCAGGGGTGTCAATGAGCAGTTCTTC.

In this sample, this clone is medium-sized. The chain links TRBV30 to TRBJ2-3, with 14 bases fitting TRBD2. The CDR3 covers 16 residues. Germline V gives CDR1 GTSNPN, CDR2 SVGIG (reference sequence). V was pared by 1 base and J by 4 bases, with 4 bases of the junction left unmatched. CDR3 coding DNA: TGTGCCTGGAGTGGAGGGACTAGCGGGAGATCAGATACGCAGTATTTT. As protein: CAWSGGTSGRSDTQYF.

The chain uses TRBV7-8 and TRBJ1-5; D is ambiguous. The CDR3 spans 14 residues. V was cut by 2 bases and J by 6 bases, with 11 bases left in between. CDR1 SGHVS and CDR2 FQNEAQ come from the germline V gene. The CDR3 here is CASSLMRSGQPQHF. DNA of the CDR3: TGTGCCAGCAGCTTAATGAGGTCGGGTCAGCCCCAGCATTTT.

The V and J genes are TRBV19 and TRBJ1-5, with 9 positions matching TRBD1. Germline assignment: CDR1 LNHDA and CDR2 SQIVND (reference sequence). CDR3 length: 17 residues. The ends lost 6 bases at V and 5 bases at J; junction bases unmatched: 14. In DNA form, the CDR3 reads TGTGCCAGTAGAAAGACACCGGGACAGGGAAGGGATCAGCCCCAGCATTTT. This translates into CASRKTPGQGRDQPQHF.

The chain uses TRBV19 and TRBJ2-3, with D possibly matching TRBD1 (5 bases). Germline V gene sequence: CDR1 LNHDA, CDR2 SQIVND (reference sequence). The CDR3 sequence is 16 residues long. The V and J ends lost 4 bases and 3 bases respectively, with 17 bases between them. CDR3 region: CASSTQGGKSTDTQYF. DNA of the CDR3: TGTGCCAGTAGTACCCAGGGTGGTAAATCGACAGATACGCAGTATTTT.

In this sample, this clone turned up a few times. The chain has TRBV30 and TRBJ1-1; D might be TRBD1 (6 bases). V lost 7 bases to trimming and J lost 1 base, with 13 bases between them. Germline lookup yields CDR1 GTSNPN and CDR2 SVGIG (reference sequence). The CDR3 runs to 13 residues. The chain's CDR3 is CASQRTENTEAFF. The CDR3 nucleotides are TGTGCCTCCCAACGGACAGAGAACACTGAAGCTTTCTTT.

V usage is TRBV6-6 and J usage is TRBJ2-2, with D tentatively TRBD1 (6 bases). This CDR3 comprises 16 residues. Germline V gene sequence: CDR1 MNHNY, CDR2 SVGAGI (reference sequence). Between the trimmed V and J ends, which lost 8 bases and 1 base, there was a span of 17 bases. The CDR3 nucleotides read TGTGCCAGCGGGGTTGACAGGACTGAGAACACCGGGGAGCTGTTTTTT. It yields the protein CASGVDRTENTGELFF.

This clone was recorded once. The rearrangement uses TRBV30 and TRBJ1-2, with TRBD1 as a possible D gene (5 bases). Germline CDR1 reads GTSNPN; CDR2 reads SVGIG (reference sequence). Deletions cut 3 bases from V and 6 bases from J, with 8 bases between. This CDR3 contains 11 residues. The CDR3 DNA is TGTGCCTGGAGGGGGGGGGATGGCTACACCTTC. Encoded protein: CAWRGGDGYTF.

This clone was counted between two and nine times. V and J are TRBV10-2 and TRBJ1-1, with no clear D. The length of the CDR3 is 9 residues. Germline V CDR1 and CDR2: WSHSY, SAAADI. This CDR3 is CANQIEAFF. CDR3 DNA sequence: TGCGCAAATCAGATTGAAGCTTTCTTT.

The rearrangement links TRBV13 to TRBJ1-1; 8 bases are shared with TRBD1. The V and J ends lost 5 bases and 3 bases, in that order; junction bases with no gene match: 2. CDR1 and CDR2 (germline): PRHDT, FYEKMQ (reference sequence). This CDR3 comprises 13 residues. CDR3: CASSHRGDTEAFF. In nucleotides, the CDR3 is TGTGCCAGCAGCCACAGGGGGGACACTGAAGCTTTCTTT.

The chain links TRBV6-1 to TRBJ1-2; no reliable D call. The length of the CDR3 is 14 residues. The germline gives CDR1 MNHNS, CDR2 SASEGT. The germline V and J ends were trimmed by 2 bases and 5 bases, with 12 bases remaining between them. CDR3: CASSEWNSRYGYTF. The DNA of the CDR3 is TGTGCCAGCAGTGAATGGAACAGCCGATATGGCTACACCTTC.

CDR3: CASSVVGLPDEKLFF. The DNA for the CDR3 is TGTGCCAGCAGCGTAGTGGGACTCCCGGATGAAAAACTGTTTTTT. The chain carries TRBV9 and TRBJ1-4, with D perhaps matching TRBD1 (5 bases). The germline V and J ends were trimmed by 0 bases and 6 bases, with 12 bases remaining between them. Germline V gives CDR1 SGDLS, CDR2 YYNGEE. This CDR3 is built from 15 residues.

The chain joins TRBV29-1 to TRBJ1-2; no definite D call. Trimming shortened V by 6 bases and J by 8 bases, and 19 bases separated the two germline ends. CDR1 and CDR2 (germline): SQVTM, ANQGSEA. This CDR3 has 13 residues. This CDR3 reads CSVADGDQEGYTF. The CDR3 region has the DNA TGCAGCGTAGCGGACGGAGATCAAGAGGGCTACACCTTC.

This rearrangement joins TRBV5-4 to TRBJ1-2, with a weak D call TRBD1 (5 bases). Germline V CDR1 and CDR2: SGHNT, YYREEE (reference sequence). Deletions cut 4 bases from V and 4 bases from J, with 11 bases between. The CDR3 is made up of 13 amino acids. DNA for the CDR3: TGTGCCAGCAGCGTAACAGGCTCCTATGGCTACACCTTC. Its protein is CASSVTGSYGYTF.

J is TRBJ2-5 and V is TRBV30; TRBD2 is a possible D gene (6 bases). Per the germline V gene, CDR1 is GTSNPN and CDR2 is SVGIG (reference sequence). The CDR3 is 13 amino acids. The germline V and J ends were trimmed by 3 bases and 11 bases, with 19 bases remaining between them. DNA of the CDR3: TGTGCCTGGAGAGCCGTGGGGACCCGGGAGCAGTACTTC. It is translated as CAWRAVGTREQYF.

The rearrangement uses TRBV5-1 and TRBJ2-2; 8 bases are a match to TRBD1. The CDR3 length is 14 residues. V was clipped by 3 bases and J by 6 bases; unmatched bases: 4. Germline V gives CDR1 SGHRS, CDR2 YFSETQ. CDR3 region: CASSSGQGPGELFF. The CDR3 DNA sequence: TGCGCCAGCAGCTCTGGACAGGGACCCGGGGAGCTGTTTTTT.

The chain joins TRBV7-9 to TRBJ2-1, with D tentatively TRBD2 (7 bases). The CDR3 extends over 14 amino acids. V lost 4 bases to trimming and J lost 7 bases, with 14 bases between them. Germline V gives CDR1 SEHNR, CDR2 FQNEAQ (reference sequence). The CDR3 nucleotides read TGTGCCAGCAGCTGGGGGGGGCAGTTGAATGAGCAGTTCTTC. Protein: CASSWGGQLNEQFF.